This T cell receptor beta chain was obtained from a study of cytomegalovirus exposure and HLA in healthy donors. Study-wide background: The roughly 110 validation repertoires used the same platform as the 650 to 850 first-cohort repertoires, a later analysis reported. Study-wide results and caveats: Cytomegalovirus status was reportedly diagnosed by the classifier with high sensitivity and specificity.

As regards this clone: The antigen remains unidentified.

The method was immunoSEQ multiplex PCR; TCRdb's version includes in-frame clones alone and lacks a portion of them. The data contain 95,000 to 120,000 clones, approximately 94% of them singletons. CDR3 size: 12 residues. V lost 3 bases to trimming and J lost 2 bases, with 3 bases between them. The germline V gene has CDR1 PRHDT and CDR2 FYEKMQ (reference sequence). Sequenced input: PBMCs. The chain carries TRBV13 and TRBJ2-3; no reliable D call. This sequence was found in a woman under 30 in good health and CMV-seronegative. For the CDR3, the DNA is TGTGCCAGCAGCTTCCTCACAGATACGCAGTATTTT. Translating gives CASSFLTDTQYF. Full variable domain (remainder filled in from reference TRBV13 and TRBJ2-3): AAGVIQSPRHLIKEKRETATLKCYPIPRHDTVYWYQQGPGQDPQFLISFYEKMQSDKGSIPDRFSAQQFSDYHSELNMSSLELGDSALYFCASSFLTDTQYFGPGTRLTVL.